This T cell receptor (beta chain) was obtained from a study of radiation and T cells in renal cell carcinoma. This table comes from immunoSEQ multiplex PCR, and its TCRdb copy is limited to in-frame clones, with some not included. This sample has over 60,000 clones; over 65% occur once, and the top ten carry 2.4%. Study findings and constraints: From baseline, blood top tumor clonotypes peaked at 2 weeks post-radiation. No pretreatment tumor biopsies were available for baseline clonotypes.

Germline V gene lookup returns CDR1 LNHDA and CDR2 SQIVND (reference sequence). The V gene lost 3 bases and the J gene lost 2 bases, with 5 bases spanning the gap. The CDR3 runs 14 residues. The time point is: blood 4 weeks post-SBRT, at nephrectomy. Stated treatment: 15 Gy SBRT to primary tumor, nephrectomy 4 weeks later. Nephrectomy followed 15 Gy stereotactic body radiation by 4 weeks. After SBRT, blood was collected at 2 and 4 weeks, plus baseline. Notes on this clone: Its matching antigen is unknown.

The V gene is TRBV19, the J gene TRBJ1-6; no firm D call. The material was blood, obtained from a patient whose treatment included radiotherapy and nephrectomy. The sequence derives from a woman aged 55-70 years with renal cell carcinoma. In nucleotides, the CDR3 is TGTGCCAGTAGTATCGCCACCTATAATTCACCCCTCCACTTT. This sequence encodes CASSIATYNSPLHF.